Listed below are T cell receptor beta chains from one sample, sequenced in a study of T cells in Graves' hyperthyroidism and ophthalmopathy. TCRdb passed the multiplex PCR reads through MiXCR, listing each CDR3 protein once. The table includes under 200,000 distinct CDR3 sequences, 9.4% detected once. Source material: blood. These receptors originate from a woman aged 18-29 years with Graves' hyperthyroidism that later progressed to Graves' ophthalmopathy. The CDR3 runs from the conserved cysteine through the conserved F or W. The D gene is left open where the match is weak. Clone size is stated in some rows and not others, as once, few, many or a class when expanded.

j_call v_call d_call clone_size cdr3_nt cdr3_aa
TRBJ2-7 TRBV2 . many TGTGCCAGCAGTGAATACACCCTTGGCGAGCAGTACTTC CASSEYTLGEQYF
TRBJ2-2 TRBV4-1 . few TGCGCCAGCAGCCACCCGCGGACGCCGGCCGGGGAGCTGTTTTTT CASSHPRTPAGELFF
TRBJ2-1 TRBV19 . . TGTGCCAGTAGTATTGACGGGGGGCTGGGAGGGAATGAGCAGTTCTTC CASSIDGGLGGNEQFF
TRBJ2-1 TRBV6-1 TRBD2 many TGTGCCAGCAGTGATCCCTTAAGGACTAGCCTATCCTACAATGAGCAGTTCTTC CASSDPLRTSLSYNEQFF
TRBJ2-5 TRBV6-2/TRBV6-3 . many TGTGCCAGCAGAAGCACTTGGGGGCTGGAGACCCAGTACTTC CASRSTWGLETQYF
TRBJ2-3 TRBV6-1 TRBD2 few TGTGCCAGCATAGGTCGGCTAGCGGGAGATACGCAGTATTTT CASIGRLAGDTQYF
TRBJ2-3 TRBV7-9 TRBD2 many TGTGCCAGCAGCTTAGCCCCTAGCGGGATCCTAGGGACGCAGTATTTT CASSLAPSGILGTQYF
TRBJ1-1 TRBV20-1 . many TGCAGTGCTTCAGGGGCTACGAACACTGAAGCTTTCTTT CSASGATNTEAFF
TRBJ2-2 TRBV10-3 TRBD2 . TGTGCCTCCCGGGGAGGGGCGAACACCGGGGAGCTGTTTTTT CASRGGANTGELFF
TRBJ1-5 TRBV28 . many TGTGCCAGCAGTTTCGGAAGCAATCAGCCCCAGCATTTT CASSFGSNQPQHF
TRBJ2-7 TRBV13 TRBD2 many TGTGCCAGCAGGATTACCGGGACTAGCTACGAGCAGTACTTC CASRITGTSYEQYF
TRBJ1-2 TRBV28 . many TGTGCCAGCAGCCAGGGAACTTATGGCTACACCTTC CASSQGTYGYTF
TRBJ2-1 TRBV5-6 TRBD2 . TGTGCCAGCAGCAACGGGGGGGCCAGAGTCAATGAGCAGTTCTTC CASSNGGARVNEQFF
TRBJ1-4 TRBV28 TRBD1 many TGTGCCAGCAGTTCGGGACAGTACATCGAAAAACTGTTTTTT CASSSGQYIEKLFF
TRBJ1-4 TRBV15 . few TGTGCCACCAGCAGAGATTACCCGACCAGGGAGTGGGCTAATGAAAAACTGTTTTTT CATSRDYPTREWANEKLFF
TRBJ2-3 TRBV12-3/TRBV12-4 TRBD2 many TGTGCCAGCAGTTTTTGGTATAGCGGGGTGCCGGATACGCAGTATTTT CASSFWYSGVPDTQYF
TRBJ2-7 TRBV10-1 . many TGCGCCAGCAGTGATGCAGCCACCTACGAGCAGTACTTC CASSDAATYEQYF
TRBJ2-7 TRBV10-3 TRBD2 few TGTGCCATCAGTGATCGTTTCGAGCGGGAGGTCATATATGTCTACGAGCAGTACTTC CAISDRFEREVIYVYEQYF
TRBJ1-1 TRBV7-2 TRBD1 many TGTGCCAGCAGCTCAAAGACAGGGGGCGCGGCTGAAGCTTTCTTT CASSSKTGGAAEAFF
TRBJ1-1 TRBV9 . many TGTGCCAGCAGCCCCCAGAAGGGTAACACTGAAGCTTTCTTT CASSPQKGNTEAFF
TRBJ2-1 TRBV18 TRBD2 many TGTGCCAGCTCACCACAAATAGCGGGAGGTTCAGGAAATGAGCAGTTCTTC CASSPQIAGGSGNEQFF
TRBJ2-4 TRBV6-1 TRBD2 . TGTGCCAGCTCTAAACTAGCGGGGGGAGAAAACATTCAGTACTTC CASSKLAGGENIQYF
TRBJ2-1 TRBV7-2 TRBD2 many TGTGCCAGCAGCCAGAACCTTCTAGCGGGAGTCGGTGAGCAGTTCTTC CASSQNLLAGVGEQFF
TRBJ1-6 TRBV19 . . TGTGCCAGTAGCCTGGGGAGGAACTCCTATAATTCACCCCTCCACTTT CASSLGRNSYNSPLHF
TRBJ2-7 TRBV5-4 . many TGTGCCAGCAGCTTCGGGACACAGTCCTACGAGCAGTACTTC CASSFGTQSYEQYF
TRBJ1-1 TRBV12-3/TRBV12-4 . many TGTGCCAGCAGTAGACGACGGGGAGGTGGGGACACTGAAGCTTTCTTT CASSRRRGGGDTEAFF
TRBJ2-5 TRBV7-3 . many TGTGCCAGCAGCTTAGGGGGTCGGGAGACCCAGTACTTC CASSLGGRETQYF
TRBJ2-7 TRBV20-1 . many TGCAGTGCTTATTCCGGGACTTTCTCCTACGAGCAGTACTTC CSAYSGTFSYEQYF
TRBJ1-1 TRBV18 . . TGTGCCAGCTCACCAGGACAGATGAACACTGAAGCTTTCTTT CASSPGQMNTEAFF
TRBJ2-7 TRBV3-1 . many TGTGCCAGCAGCCAAGACGGGGGCGAGCAGTACTTC CASSQDGGEQYF
TRBJ2-7 TRBV9 TRBD1 . TGTGCCAGCAGCGGAAGGGACAGAACTGGCGAGCAGTACTTC CASSGRDRTGEQYF
TRBJ1-4 TRBV20-1 TRBD1 . TGCAGTGCTAAGGACAGGGGTACAACTAATGAAAAACTGTTTTTT CSAKDRGTTNEKLFF
TRBJ2-5 TRBV9 TRBD2 few TGTGCCAGCGCCAGCGGGGTAAATGGGGAGACCCAGTACTTC CASASGVNGETQYF
TRBJ1-1 TRBV10-2 TRBD1 many TGCGCCAGCAGTGAGTCGAGGGGGCTAGGTGGTGAAGCTTTCTTT CASSESRGLGGEAFF
TRBJ1-4 TRBV20-1 . many TGCAGTGCGGACGGGCAGGCGACTAATGAAAAACTGTTTTTT CSADGQATNEKLFF
TRBJ1-4 TRBV6-1 TRBD1 . TGTGCCAGCAGTAAACAGGGGAACATTAATGAAAAACTGTTTTTT CASSKQGNINEKLFF
TRBJ1-6 TRBV11-2 TRBD1 . TGTGCCAGCAGCCAGAGGACAGGGAGGTCACCCCTCCACTTT CASSQRTGRSPLHF
TRBJ1-6 TRBV7-2 TRBD1 many TGTGCCAGCAGCCCTTACCCGACAGGGGTTGATTCACCCCTCCACTTT CASSPYPTGVDSPLHF
TRBJ1-4 TRBV5-4 . . TGTGCCAGCAGCTTTCCAGGGAATGAAAAACTGTTTTTT CASSFPGNEKLFF
TRBJ2-4 TRBV28 . many TGTGCCAGCAGTTTTAGTCTAGCCAAAAACATTCAGTACTTC CASSFSLAKNIQYF
TRBJ2-7 TRBV6-1 TRBD1 many TGTGCCAGCAGTAGGGGACAGTCTGAGCAGTACTTC CASSRGQSEQYF
TRBJ1-1 TRBV11-2 TRBD1 medium-sized TGTGCCAGCAGCTTAGCACAGGGGGCTGAAGCTTTCTTT CASSLAQGAEAFF
TRBJ2-5 TRBV7-9 TRBD2 many TGTGCCAGCAGCTTATATCGAAGCGGGGGGGACCAAGAGACCCAGTACTTC CASSLYRSGGDQETQYF
TRBJ2-3 TRBV11-2 TRBD2 many TGTGCCAGCAGCCCCATTAGCGGGAAGAGGACAGATACGCAGTATTTT CASSPISGKRTDTQYF